This TCR beta chain stems from a study of blood T cell repertoires in COVID-19 (dated by TCRdb to 2018 to 2020). For the study in its entirety: The collaborator samples originated in the United States, Italy and Spain and spanned the acute and convalescent phases of COVID-19. The repertoires were released in a freely available public database intended as a resource for research on the immune response to SARS-CoV-2. A de-identified subject ID, COVID-19 status, age in years and sex were almost always included in the sample metadata. Where available, HLA class I and class II types were obtained from metadata supplied by the sample provider rather than from assay-based typing. Samples came from the ongoing ImmuneRACE study (first 160 participants) plus 1,254 subjects from 6 global collaborators. The prospective study material was composed of cDNA or gDNA derived from T cells, B-cell-depleted T cells, or PBMCs. Deeply sampled blood TCRbeta repertoires from subjects exposed to, actively infected with, or recovered from COVID-19 were included in the dataset. Here is what the overall study found, with its caveats: Clinical and demographic metadata were provided uncurated, with the amount varying by source and participant.

Comment on this clone: Its cognate antigen has yet to be identified. No quality values exist for individual bases; no much larger clone is one base distant.

Participants in the prospective study were enrolled through a virtual design, were aged roughly 18 to 90 years, and lived in roughly 25 United States geographic areas. In the prospective study, cohorts were assigned on the basis of participant-reported clinical history obtained from a screening survey and a study questionnaire. Each participant in the prospective study had whole blood, serum and a nasopharyngeal or oropharyngeal swab collected by mobile phlebotomists. Participants in the prospective study had the option to provide additional blood draws and questionnaires over a 2-month period. Before DNA extraction, blood samples from the prospective study were shipped at room temperature or frozen. TCRbeta CDR3 regions were amplified from genomic DNA by means of the immunoSEQ Assay, a bias-controlled multiplex PCR. The source study handled its data this way. The number of nucleated cells in each sample was estimated by amplification of reference gene primers within the assay. To quantify the absolute abundance of each unique TCRbeta CDR3 rearrangement, sequence reads were collapsed and filtered. For each sample, productive Simpson clonality was calculated by taking the square root of Simpson's diversity index across productive rearrangements. Held by TCRdb, this immuneACCESS table contains in-frame sequences only and omits some clones. Under half of the omission traces to an unresolved V gene where checked; the cause of the rest is unknown. From that table come the V and J calls and clone size; the DNA was used to work out D and trimming. Present in this sample are 120,000 to 150,000 clones, 88% of which were seen just once. 0.95% to 1.5% of the sample lies in the top ten.

The CDR3, cysteine through phenylalanine, is 16 amino acids long. The entry retains the CDR3 DNA only, 48 bases that are in frame from base 1. CDR1 and CDR2, per the germline V gene, are SGDLS and YYNGEE. The V end loses 2 bases and the J end loses 4 bases, and a stretch of 16 bases separates them. The clonotype was recovered from a woman in her 30s with acute COVID-19. Here the chain combines TRBV9 and TRBJ2-4, with a weak D call of TRBD1 (6 bases match). The sample comprised PBMCs or T cells enriched from blood (not recorded which). CDR3 reads: CASSVDTTGQKNIQYF. The DNA reads TGTGCCAGCAGCGTTGATACGACAGGACAAAAAAACATTCAGTACTTC.